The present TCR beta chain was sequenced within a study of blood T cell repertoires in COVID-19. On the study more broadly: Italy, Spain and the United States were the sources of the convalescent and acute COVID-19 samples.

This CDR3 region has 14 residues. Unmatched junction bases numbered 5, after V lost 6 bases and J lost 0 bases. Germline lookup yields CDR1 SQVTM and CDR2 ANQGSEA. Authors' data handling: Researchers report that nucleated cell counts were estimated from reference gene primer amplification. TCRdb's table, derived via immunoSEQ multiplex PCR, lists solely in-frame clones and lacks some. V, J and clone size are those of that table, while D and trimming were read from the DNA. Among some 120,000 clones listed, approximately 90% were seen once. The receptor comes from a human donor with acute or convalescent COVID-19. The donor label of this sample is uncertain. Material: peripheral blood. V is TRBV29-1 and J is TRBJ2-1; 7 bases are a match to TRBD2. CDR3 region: CSVTGGSSYNEQFF. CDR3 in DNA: TGCAGCGTGACCGGCGGGAGCTCCTACAATGAGCAGTTCTTC.